This T cell receptor beta chain came from a study of cytomegalovirus exposure and HLA in healthy donors. CDR3 size: 18 residues. The V end lost 1 base, the J end lost 1 base, and 17 bases lay between the germline ends. Germline CDR1 reads SGHKS; CDR2 reads YYEKEE (reference sequence). Unrecorded immune exposure was likely among donors, who were nominally healthy when sampled. Primers included in the PCR were 60 Vbeta and 13 Jbeta primers. TCRdb keeps only in-frame clones here, not all; method: immunoSEQ multiplex PCR. The data hold approximately 150,000 clones, with around four fifths observed a single time.

The clonotype comes from a man aged 18 to 29 in good health and CMV-seropositive. Sequencing was carried out using PBMCs. The chain is built from TRBV5-5 and TRBJ2-2, with a weak D call TRBD1 (6 bases). The CDR3 spells CASSLRLRQGQNTGELFF. CDR3 nucleotides: TGTGCCAGCAGCTTGAGATTGAGGCAGGGGCAGAACACCGGGGAGCTGTTTTTT.